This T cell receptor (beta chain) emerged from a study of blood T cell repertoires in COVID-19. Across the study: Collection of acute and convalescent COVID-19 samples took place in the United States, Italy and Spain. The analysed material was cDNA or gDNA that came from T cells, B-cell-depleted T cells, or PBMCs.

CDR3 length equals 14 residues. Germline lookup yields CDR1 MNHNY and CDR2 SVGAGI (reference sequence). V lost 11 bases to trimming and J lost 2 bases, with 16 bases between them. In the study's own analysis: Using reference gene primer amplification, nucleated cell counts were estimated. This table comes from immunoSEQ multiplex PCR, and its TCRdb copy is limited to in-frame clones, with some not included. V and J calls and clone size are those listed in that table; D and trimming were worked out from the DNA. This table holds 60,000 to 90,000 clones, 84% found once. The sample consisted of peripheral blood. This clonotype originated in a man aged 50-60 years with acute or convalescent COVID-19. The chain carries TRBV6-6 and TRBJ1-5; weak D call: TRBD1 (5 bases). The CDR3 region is CASSTAGGNQPQHF. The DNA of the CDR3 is TGTGCCTCCTCGACGGCGGGGGGCAATCAGCCCCAGCATTTT.